This T cell receptor beta chain is from a study of STAT5B mutations in CD4+ large granular lymphocyte leukemia. This clone was seen only a few times. Its specificity is unknown. CDR1 is SQVTM and CDR2 is ANQGSEA in the germline V gene. This CDR3 region has 12 residues. Trimming cost V 4 bases and J 2 bases; bases outside gene matches: 1. Method: immunoSEQ multiplex PCR; TCRdb's copy keeps in-frame clones and lacks some. The table has tens of thousands of clones, about 80% seen once; the top ten hold approximately 0.6%. Findings and limits, study-wide: No patients shared main leukemic clonotypes, though about 24% appeared at low frequency elsewhere.

The source is a human donor in good health. The chain carries TRBV29-1 and TRBJ1-2; 7 nucleotides line up with TRBD1. Material: CD4+ T cells from blood buffy coats. The CDR3: CSVGGQNYGYTF. In DNA, the CDR3 is TGCAGCGTTGGGGGACAGAACTATGGCTACACCTTC.